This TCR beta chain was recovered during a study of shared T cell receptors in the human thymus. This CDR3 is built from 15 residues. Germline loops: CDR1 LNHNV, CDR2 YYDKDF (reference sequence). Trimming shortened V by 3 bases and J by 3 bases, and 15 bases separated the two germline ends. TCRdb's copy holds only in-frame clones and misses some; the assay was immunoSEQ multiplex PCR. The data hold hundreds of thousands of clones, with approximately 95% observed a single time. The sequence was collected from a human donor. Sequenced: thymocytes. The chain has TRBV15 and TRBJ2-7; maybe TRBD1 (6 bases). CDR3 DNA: TGTGCCACCAGCAGGGACAGCTCCCACCTCTACGAGCAGTACTTC. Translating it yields CATSRDSSHLYEQYF.